This TCR beta chain was documented in a study of CD8 T cells in ankylosing spondylitis. The study's findings and limits: Made up of fewer than ten highly homologous variants, a TCR beta motif appeared characteristic of ankylosing spondylitis blood.

The CDR3 extends over 15 amino acids. Looked up from germline, CDR1 is SGHTA and CDR2 is FQGNSA. Trimming removed 3 bases from V and 5 bases from J, with 16 bases in between. This clonotype was detected many times. As yet, its antigen is unknown. TCRdb reprocessed the 5' RACE reads via MiXCR and lists one record per CDR3 protein. The table lists roughly 48,000 distinct CDR3 sequences, 7.4% of them singletons. The sequencing input was blood, either unsorted or a sorted T cell fraction (not recorded which). The genes are TRBV7-2 and TRBJ2-5; weak D call: TRBD2 (6 bases). The sequence was obtained from a female donor with ankylosing spondylitis or in good health (not recorded which). The CDR3 region has the DNA TGTGCCAGCAGCTTCGATTGGCTAGCGAGGGAGACCCAGTACTTC. It specifies CASSFDWLARETQYF. Supplemented by reference TRBV7-2 and TRBJ2-5, the full variable domain reads GAGVSQSPSNKVTEKGKDVELRCDPISGHTALYWYRQSLGQGLEFLIYFQGNSAPDKSGLPSDRFSAERTGGSVSTLTIQRTQQEDSAVYLCASSFDWLARETQYFGPGTRLLVL.